This TCR beta chain was recorded in a study of T-cell reconstitution after alpha-beta-depleted transplantation in children. V lost 6 bases and J lost 7, with 21 bases in between. This CDR3 has 15 amino acids. Per germline, CDR1 KGHSH and CDR2 LQKENI. This clonotype was seen a handful of times. The authors prepared the TCRbeta library with unique molecular identifiers. MiXCR, applied by TCRdb to the PCR reads, yields one record per CDR3 protein. This sample has roughly 500,000 distinct CDR3 sequences, with approximately 30% found just once. This rearrangement joins TRBV18 to TRBJ1-1; no definite D call. Here the sequenced sample was PBMCs from the stem cell graft donor, taken from the stem cell graft. The sequence was collected from a human donor who donated a stem cell graft to a child with aplastic anemia. CDR3 sequence reads: CASSPQRLGPREAFF. DNA of the CDR3: TGTGCCAGCTCGCCCCAAAGGCTCGGTCCCCGTGAAGCTTTCTTT.